The 24 T cell receptor beta chains given below trace back to one sample, sequenced in a study of blood T cells in healthy people across ages. The authors ran a second PCR of roughly 6 to 11 cycles using a sample-barcoded 5' primer and a J-beta primer mix. TCRdb reprocessed the 5' RACE reads via MiXCR and lists one record per CDR3 protein. Counted here are roughly 1,800,000 distinct CDR3 sequences, 49% occurring once; the ten biggest clones make up about 2.1%. The sequencing input was blood. All receptors come from a woman aged 40 to 50 in good health.

This clonotype turned up a few times. This sequence joins TRBV7-9 and TRBJ2-5, with 12 bases fitting TRBD2. The CDR3 spans 15 residues. Per the germline V gene, CDR1 is SEHNR and CDR2 is FQNEAQ (reference sequence). V trimming: 6 bases; J trimming: 2 bases; junction bases outside the gene matches: 4. CDR3 loop: CASRVGLAGQETQYF. The CDR3 coding sequence is TGTGCCAGCAGAGTAGGACTAGCGGGACAAGAGACCCAGTACTTC.

V gene TRBV7-9 combines with J gene TRBJ1-1; D is perhaps TRBD1 (5 bases). The CDR3 is 15 amino acids. CDR1 is SEHNR and CDR2 is FQNEAQ in the germline V gene (reference sequence). Trimming removed 2 bases at V and 3 bases at J, with 13 bases between. The CDR3 nucleotides read TGTGCCAGCAGCTTATATGGCAGGGTGGACACTGAAGCTTTCTTT. Translation: CASSLYGRVDTEAFF.

This rearrangement joins TRBV6-5 to TRBJ1-4; D is undetermined. V lost 7 bases and J 0 bases, leaving 12 bases between the germline ends. Germline CDR1 MNHEY, CDR2 SVGAGI. This CDR3 comprises 15 residues. As DNA, the CDR3 is TGTGCCAGCACGAGACAACCAGCAACTAATGAAAAACTGTTTTTT. Amino acid sequence: CASTRQPATNEKLFF.

The genes are TRBV7-9 and TRBJ2-7; D gene uncertain. V lost 1 base and J lost 1, with 14 bases in between. The CDR3 is 16 residues long. Germline-derived CDR1 and CDR2 are SEHNR and FQNEAQ (reference sequence). CDR3 region: CASSLVPTGGSYEQYF. CDR3 DNA sequence: TGTGCCAGCAGCTTAGTTCCGACCGGCGGATCCTACGAGCAGTACTTC.

This clonotype turned up a few times. The rearrangement links TRBV12-3 or TRBV12-4 to TRBJ2-5, with D possibly being TRBD2 (5 bases). V gave up 7 bases and J gave up 2 bases, with 14 bases separating them. The CDR3 contains 14 residues. CDR3 DNA: TGTGCCAGCAATCCTCAACCGGGGCAAGAGACCCAGTACTTC. It encodes CASNPQPGQETQYF.

The table lists this clonotype with many counts. The chain has TRBV6-1 and TRBJ2-7, with 7 bases that match TRBD1. Germline-derived CDR1 and CDR2 are MNHNS and SASEGT. The trim removed 5 bases at V and 2 bases at J, leaving 6 bases unmatched. This CDR3 comprises 14 residues. The CDR3 DNA reads as TGTGCCAGCAGTCGCGACAGGGTAACCTACGAGCAGTACTTC. Its translation is CASSRDRVTYEQYF.

The chain employs TRBV6-2 or TRBV6-3 and TRBJ2-4; 10 positions match TRBD1. This CDR3 is built from 19 residues. Germline V gives CDR1 MNHEY, CDR2 SVGEGT. V lost 2 bases, J lost 0 bases, and 10 bases stayed unmatched. Here the CDR3 DNA reads TGTGCCAGCAGTTACCTACCGAGGACAGGGGGATTAGCCAAAAACATTCAGTACTTC. Its protein product is CASSYLPRTGGLAKNIQYF.

This rearrangement joins TRBV12-3 or TRBV12-4 to TRBJ2-1; tentatively, D is TRBD2 (6 bases). V shed 4 bases and J shed 4 bases, with 14 bases lying between them. The CDR3 covers 15 residues. The CDR3 region has the DNA TGTGCCAGCAGTTCCCGACGACTAGGGTACAATGAGCAGTTCTTC. Translated, it gives CASSSRRLGYNEQFF.

The chain combines TRBV2 with TRBJ1-1; tentatively, D is TRBD1 (6 bases). V was pared by 7 bases and J by 8 bases, with 14 bases between. The CDR3 covers 12 residues. Germline CDR1 and CDR2: SNHLY and FYNNEI. CDR3 in amino acids: CASKGGGEEAFF. The CDR3 bases are TGTGCCAGCAAGGGAGGGGGGGAGGAAGCTTTCTTT.

The rearrangement uses TRBV4-3 and TRBJ2-5; D might be TRBD2 (5 bases). CDR1 is LGHNA, CDR2 YSLEER, per germline. CDR3 length: 15 residues. V was shortened by 2 bases and J by 5 bases, with 15 bases between the two germline ends. Here the CDR3 reads CASSQTRLQSETQYF. The CDR3 DNA reads TGCGCCAGCAGCCAAACTAGACTACAGTCGGAGACCCAGTACTTC.

J is TRBJ1-1 and V is TRBV20-1; D remains unclear. V dropped 1 base and J dropped 0 bases, with 6 bases sitting between them. This CDR3 has 13 residues. Germline loops: CDR1 DFQATT, CDR2 SNEGSKA (reference sequence). DNA of the CDR3: TGCAGTGCTAGAGCCAGCATGAACACTGAAGCTTTCTTT. Its protein is CSARASMNTEAFF.

The sample holds a few counts of this clonotype. The rearrangement uses TRBV20-1 and TRBJ2-5; 10 nucleotides align to TRBD2. J was trimmed by 5 bases and V by 4 bases; bases with no gene match: 7. This CDR3 spans 14 amino acids. Germline-derived CDR1 and CDR2 are DFQATT and SNEGSKA (reference sequence). In DNA form, the CDR3 reads TGCAGTGCTAACAAGCGGGGGGGCGGGGAGACCCAGTACTTC. It encodes CSANKRGGGETQYF.

This chain uses TRBV7-2 with TRBJ2-5; D ambiguous. The ends were cut back, 4 bases at V and 1 base at J, with 7 bases in the middle. This CDR3 spans 13 amino acids. Germline V gene sequence: CDR1 SGHTA, CDR2 FQGNSA. CDR3 region: CASSSQFQETQYF. In DNA form, the CDR3 reads TGTGCCAGCAGCTCACAGTTCCAAGAGACCCAGTACTTC. The entire variable domain, with the rest obtained from reference TRBV7-2 and TRBJ2-5, is as follows: GAGVSQSPSNKVTEKGKDVELRCDPISGHTALYWYRQSLGQGLEFLIYFQGNSAPDKSGLPSDRFSAERTGGSVSTLTIQRTQQEDSAVYLCASSSQFQETQYFGPGTRLLVL.

V usage is TRBV7-9 and J usage is TRBJ1-6, with no clear D. Germline V gives CDR1 SEHNR, CDR2 FQNEAQ (reference sequence). Trimming shortened V by 5 bases and J by 7 bases, and 15 bases separated the two germline ends. The CDR3 covers 15 residues. The CDR3 loop is CASSPQVSRNSPLHF. In DNA, the CDR3 is TGTGCCAGCAGCCCCCAAGTGAGCCGGAATTCACCCCTCCACTTT.

V gene TRBV29-1 combines with J gene TRBJ1-2; a weak D match, TRBD1 (5 bases). This CDR3 is 11 amino acids long. Germline V lookup: CDR1 SQVTM, CDR2 ANQGSEA. The ends were cut back, 7 bases at V and 4 bases at J, with 10 bases in the middle. The CDR3 DNA follows: TGCAGCGCCGAGAGGGGCTATGGCTACACCTTC. Encoded protein: CSAERGYGYTF.

This sequence joins TRBV7-2 and TRBJ2-5; D call uncertain. From germline, CDR1 is SGHTA and CDR2 FQGNSA. Deletions cut 5 bases from V and 2 bases from J, with 12 bases between. The CDR3 has 14 amino acids. CDR3 residues: CASSPGRQQETQYF. CDR3 sequence (DNA): TGTGCCAGCAGCCCAGGACGTCAACAAGAGACCCAGTACTTC.

This clonotype was counted a few times. This chain uses TRBV7-2 with TRBJ1-2; D unclear. Trimming left V 6 bases short and J 0 bases short, with 11 bases between. In germline, CDR1 is SGHTA, CDR2 FQGNSA. This CDR3 is built from 14 residues. The CDR3 is CASRRSEANYGYTF. The CDR3 DNA is TGTGCCAGCAGGCGCTCCGAAGCTAACTATGGCTACACCTTC.

This clonotype was found a few times. The chain combines TRBV6-2 or TRBV6-3 with TRBJ1-2, with D perhaps TRBD1 (5 bases). Germline CDR1 MNHEY, CDR2 SVGEGT. CDR3 length equals 15 residues. V was cut by 8 bases and J by 3 bases, with 19 bases left in between. The CDR3 here is CASGQLRAADYGYTF. The CDR3 DNA reads TGTGCCAGCGGACAACTGCGGGCGGCAGACTATGGCTACACCTTC.

The gene calls are TRBV6-2 or TRBV6-3 and TRBJ1-4; the D gene is possibly TRBD1 (5 bases). CDR1 is MNHEY, CDR2 SVGEGT, per germline. Trimming took 6 bases from V and 0 from J, leaving 14 bases between them. The CDR3 has 16 residues. In nucleotides, the CDR3 is TGTGCCAGCAGCCGTCGACAGTCTGCAACTAATGAAAAACTGTTTTTT. It is translated as CASSRRQSATNEKLFF.

The chain employs TRBV29-1 and TRBJ2-1; 7 nucleotides agree with TRBD1. The CDR3 contains 13 residues. Germline-derived CDR1 and CDR2 are SQVTM and ANQGSEA. V shed 3 bases and J 3 bases; nucleotides not matched to a gene: 2. As DNA, the CDR3 is TGCAGCGTTGAGACAGGGAACTACAATGAGCAGTTCTTC. Amino acid sequence: CSVETGNYNEQFF.

V and J are TRBV28 and TRBJ2-5; 10 nucleotides align to TRBD2. The V gene's germline CDR1 is MDHEN and CDR2 SYDVKM. V lost 7 bases and J lost 5; bases outside the gene matches: 10. CDR3 size: 15 residues. The CDR3 loop reads CASKLAGVMTETQYF. CDR3 bases: TGTGCCAGCAAGCTAGCGGGGGTCATGACGGAGACCCAGTACTTC.

The chain recombines TRBV20-1 with TRBJ2-1; 13 positions match TRBD2. The trim removed 3 bases at V and 2 bases at J, leaving 1 base unmatched. CDR3 length equals 15 residues. Per the germline V gene, CDR1 is DFQATT and CDR2 is SNEGSKA (reference sequence). The CDR3 sequence is CSASGLAGAYNEQFF. The CDR3, as DNA: TGCAGTGCTAGTGGACTAGCGGGGGCCTACAATGAGCAGTTCTTC.

Only a few counts were recorded for this clonotype. The chain uses TRBV27 and TRBJ1-6; 8 bases line up with TRBD1. This CDR3 contains 15 residues. V lost 5 bases to trimming and J lost 9 bases; unmatched junction nucleotides: 9. Germline CDR1 is MNHEY and CDR2 is SMNVEV (reference sequence). As DNA, the CDR3 is TGTGCCAGCAGTCCCGGACAGGGTCTCGGTTCACCCCTCCACTTT. Protein product: CASSPGQGLGSPLHF.

The table lists this clonotype with a few counts. The V call is TRBV6-5, the J call TRBJ2-7, with 7 bases matching TRBD1. This CDR3 has 14 residues. CDR1 is MNHEY and CDR2 is SVGAGI in the germline V gene. With 5 bases clipped from V and 3 bases from J, the junction kept 7 bases outside the gene matches. The CDR3 DNA is TGTGCCAGCAGTCAGGACAGGATCCACTACGAGCAGTACTTC. Its protein product is CASSQDRIHYEQYF.